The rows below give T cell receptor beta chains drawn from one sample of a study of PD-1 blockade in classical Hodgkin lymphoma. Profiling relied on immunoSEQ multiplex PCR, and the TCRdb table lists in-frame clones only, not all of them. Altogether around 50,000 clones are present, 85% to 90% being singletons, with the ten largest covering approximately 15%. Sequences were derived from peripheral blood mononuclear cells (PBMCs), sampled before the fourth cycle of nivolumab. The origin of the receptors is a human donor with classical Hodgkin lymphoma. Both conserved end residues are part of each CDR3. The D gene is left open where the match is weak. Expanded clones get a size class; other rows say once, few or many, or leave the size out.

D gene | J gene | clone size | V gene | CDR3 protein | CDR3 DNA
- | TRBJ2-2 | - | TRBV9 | CASSVALRVADGSGELFF | TGTGCCAGCAGCGTAGCTCTTAGAGTAGCGGACGGTAGCGGAGAGCTGTTTTTT
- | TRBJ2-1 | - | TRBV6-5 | CASSYGGRPDNEQFF | TGTGCCAGCAGTTACGGGGGGAGACCAGACAATGAGCAGTTCTTC
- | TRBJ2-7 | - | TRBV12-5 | CASGFSLNPYEQYF | TGTGCTAGTGGTTTCTCATTGAACCCCTACGAGCAGTACTTC
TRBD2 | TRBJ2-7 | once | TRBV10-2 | CASLREERAYEQYF | TGCGCCAGCCTCCGGGAGGAGCGGGCCTACGAGCAGTACTTC
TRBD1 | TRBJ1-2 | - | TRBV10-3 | CAIRDRGRVGYTF | TGTGCCATCAGGGACAGGGGGCGCGTTGGCTACACCTTC
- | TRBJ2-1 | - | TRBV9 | CASTQGGTYNEQFF | TGTGCCAGCACCCAAGGCGGGACCTACAATGAGCAGTTCTTC
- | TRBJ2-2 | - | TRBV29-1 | CSVQRRRGELFF | TGCAGCGTTCAAAGGCGTAGGGGCGAGCTGTTTTTT
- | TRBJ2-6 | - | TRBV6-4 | CASSDSQGSGANVLTF | TGTGCCAGCAGTGACTCCCAGGGCTCTGGGGCCAACGTCCTGACTTTC
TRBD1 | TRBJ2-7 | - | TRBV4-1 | CASSQVGDSYEQYF | TGCGCCAGCAGCCAAGTCGGGGACAGTTACGAGCAGTACTTC
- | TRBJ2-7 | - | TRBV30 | CAWSGPPNEQYF | TGTGCCTGGAGTGGCCCCCCGAACGAGCAGTACTTC
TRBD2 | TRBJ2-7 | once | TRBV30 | CAWSFSGGSYEQYF | TGTGCCTGGAGTTTTAGCGGGGGCTCCTACGAGCAGTACTTC
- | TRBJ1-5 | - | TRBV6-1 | CASSETQPQHF | TGTGCCAGCAGTGAAACCCAGCCCCAGCATTTT
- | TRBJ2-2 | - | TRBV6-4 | CASRDRSDTGELFF | TGTGCCAGCAGAGACCGTTCGGACACCGGGGAGCTGTTTTTT
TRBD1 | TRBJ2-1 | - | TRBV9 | CASSVTLTGEYNEQFF | TGTGCCAGCAGCGTTACTCTGACAGGGGAGTACAATGAGCAGTTCTTC
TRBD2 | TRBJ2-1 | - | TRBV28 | CASSPGGGLGHEQFF | TGTGCCAGCAGTCCCGGGGGGGGGCTGGGGCATGAGCAGTTCTTC
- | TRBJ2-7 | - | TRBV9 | CASSPASEREQYF | TGTGCCAGCAGCCCTGCGTCGGAAAGAGAGCAGTACTTC
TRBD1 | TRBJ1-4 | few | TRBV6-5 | CASSPGTGVKLFF | TGTGCCAGCAGTCCAGGGACAGGGGTAAAACTGTTTTTT
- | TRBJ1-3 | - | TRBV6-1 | CASSGKNTDSGNTIYF | TGTGCCAGCAGTGGAAAAAATACAGACTCTGGAAACACCATATATTTT
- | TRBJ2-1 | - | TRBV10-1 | CASSEAGPQFF | TGCGCCAGCAGTGAGGCCGGGCCGCAGTTCTTC
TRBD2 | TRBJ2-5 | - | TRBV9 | CASSVLLAGEETQYF | TGTGCCAGCAGCGTCCTACTAGCGGGGGAAGAGACCCAGTACTTC
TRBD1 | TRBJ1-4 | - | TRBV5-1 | CASSSGQGGEKLFF | TGCGCCAGCAGCTCTGGACAGGGTGGGGAAAAACTGTTTTTT
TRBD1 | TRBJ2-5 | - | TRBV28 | CASSLWGTGKETQYF | TGTGCCAGCAGTTTATGGGGGACAGGTAAAGAGACCCAGTACTTC